The source of this TCR beta chain is a study of blood T cells in healthy people across ages. Study-wide results and caveats: Per million T cells, TCR beta diversity dropped roughly linearly as age increased.

With regard to this clonotype: Its antigen is unknown.

Sample-barcoded 5' priming and a J-beta primer mix drove a second PCR of about 7 to 11 cycles. TCRdb analysed the 5' RACE reads with MiXCR anew, one entry per CDR3 protein. The data show 550,000 to 600,000 distinct CDR3 sequences, roughly a quarter seen once. Trimming cost V 1 base and J 8 bases; bases outside gene matches: 11. This CDR3 has 16 residues. Germline V lookup: CDR1 KGHSH, CDR2 LQKENI. Material: blood. The TCR originated in a woman aged 70-85 years in good health. The gene calls are TRBV18 and TRBJ2-4; 7 nucleotides line up with TRBD1. The CDR3, as DNA: TGTGCCAGCTCACCACAGACAGGGAATATCGGAGACATTCAGTACTTC. This codes for CASSPQTGNIGDIQYF.